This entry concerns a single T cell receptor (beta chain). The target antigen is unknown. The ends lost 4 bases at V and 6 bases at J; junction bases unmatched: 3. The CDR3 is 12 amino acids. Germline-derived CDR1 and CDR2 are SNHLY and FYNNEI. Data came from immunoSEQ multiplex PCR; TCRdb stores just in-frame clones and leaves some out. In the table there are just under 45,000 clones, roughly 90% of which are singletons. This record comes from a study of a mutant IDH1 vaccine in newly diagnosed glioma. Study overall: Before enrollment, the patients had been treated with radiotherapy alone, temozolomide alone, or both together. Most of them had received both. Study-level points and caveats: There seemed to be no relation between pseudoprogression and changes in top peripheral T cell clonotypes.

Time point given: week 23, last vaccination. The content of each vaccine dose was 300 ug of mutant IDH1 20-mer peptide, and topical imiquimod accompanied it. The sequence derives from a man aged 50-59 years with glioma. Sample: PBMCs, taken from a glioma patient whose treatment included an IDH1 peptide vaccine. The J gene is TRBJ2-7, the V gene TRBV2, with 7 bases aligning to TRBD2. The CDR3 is CASSAGTTEQYF. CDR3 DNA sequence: TGTGCCAGCAGTGCCGGGACTACCGAGCAGTACTTC. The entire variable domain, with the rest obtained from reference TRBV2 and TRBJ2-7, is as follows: EPEVTQTPSHQVTQMGQEVILRCVPISNHLYFYWYRQILGQKVEFLVSFYNNEISEKSEIFDDQFSVERPDGSNFTLKIRSTKLEDSAMYFCASSAGTTEQYFGPGTRLTVT.